Listed below are T cell receptor beta chains from one sample, sequenced in a study of blood T cell repertoires in COVID-19. Sequencing used immunoSEQ multiplex PCR; TCRdb keeps in-frame clones, though not all of them. Of 55,000 to 85,000 clones listed, about 88% are singletons. The specimen was peripheral blood. These receptor sequences come from a human donor in a cohort sampled during active COVID-19. Each CDR3 is given with its conserved first and last residue. Each record gives: J gene, V gene, D gene, clone size, CDR3 protein, CDR3 DNA. D genes are given only for firm matches. Clone size, where shown, is once, few, many, or a class for clones that have expanded.

TRBJ2-2 | TRBV5-1 | - | - | CASSLGNRFSGELFF | TGCGCCAGCAGCTTGGGGAACAGGTTCTCCGGGGAGCTGTTTTTT
TRBJ1-1 | TRBV4-1 | TRBD1 | - | CASSQNTGDTEAFF | TGCGCCAGCAGCCAAAATACAGGGGACACTGAAGCTTTCTTT
TRBJ2-5 | TRBV7-3 | TRBD1 | - | CASSRSTGGGETQYF | TGTGCCAGCAGTCGCTCAACAGGGGGCGGTGAGACCCAGTACTTC
TRBJ2-7 | TRBV29-1 | TRBD2 | - | CSVLGGGLNEQYF | TGCAGCGTGTTGGGCGGGGGGCTCAACGAGCAGTACTTC
TRBJ2-3 | TRBV15 | TRBD2 | - | CATSRASGGRADTQYF | TGTGCCACCAGCAGAGCCTCGGGCGGGAGGGCCGATACGCAGTATTTT
TRBJ1-1 | TRBV6-2/TRBV6-3 | - | - | CASSYSAVFTEAFF | TGTGCCAGCAGTTACTCAGCGGTATTCACTGAAGCTTTCTTT
TRBJ2-5 | TRBV10-3 | - | - | CAISSTEQETQYF | TGTGCCATCAGCTCGACTGAACAAGAGACCCAGTACTTC
TRBJ1-2 | TRBV6-1 | - | - | CASSEERGGYTF | TGTGCCAGCAGTGAAGAGCGTGGGGGCTACACCTTC
TRBJ1-1 | TRBV12-3/TRBV12-4 | TRBD1 | - | CASTMATGVVFF | TGTGCCAGCACCATGGCGACAGGGGTTGTTTTCTTT
TRBJ2-2 | TRBV6-2/TRBV6-3 | TRBD1 | few | CASSPGTGVGNGELFF | TGTGCCAGCAGCCCCGGGACAGGGGTCGGTAACGGGGAGCTGTTTTTT
TRBJ2-7 | TRBV25-1 | TRBD1 | - | CASSAEQGTPYEQYF | TGTGCCAGCAGTGCTGAACAGGGGACCCCCTACGAGCAGTACTTC
TRBJ2-2 | TRBV28 | - | - | CASITAGGIGELFF | TGTGCCAGCATCACCGCCGGCGGGATCGGGGAGCTGTTTTTT
TRBJ1-2 | TRBV29-1 | - | - | CSVESDGYTF | TGCAGCGTTGAAAGCGATGGCTACACCTTC
TRBJ1-2 | TRBV5-4 | - | - | CASSLVRGSGGYTF | TGTGCCAGCAGCTTGGTACGGGGATCGGGGGGCTACACCTTC
TRBJ2-5 | TRBV4-1 | - | once | CASSQEREFQETQYF | TGCGCCAGCAGCCAAGAAAGGGAGTTCCAAGAGACCCAGTACTTC
TRBJ2-5 | TRBV5-1 | - | - | CASSLNPGAGGETQYF | TGCGCCAGCAGCCTAAACCCGGGAGCCGGGGGAGAGACCCAGTACTTC
TRBJ2-2 | TRBV3-1/TRBV3-2 | - | - | CASARGGVTGELFF | TGTGCCAGCGCCAGAGGAGGGGTCACCGGGGAGCTGTTTTTT
TRBJ1-5 | TRBV6-5 | TRBD1 | - | CASRGGTGNQPQHF | TGTGCCAGCAGGGGAGGGACAGGGAATCAGCCCCAGCATTTT
TRBJ2-1 | TRBV30 | TRBD1 | - | CASAGQGKGLSSYNEQFF | TGTGCCTCCGCGGGACAGGGAAAGGGCCTAAGCTCCTACAATGAGCAGTTCTTC
TRBJ1-1 | TRBV7-2 | - | - | CASTHYGDNLNTEAFF | TGTGCCAGCACCCATTATGGGGACAATTTGAACACTGAAGCTTTCTTT
TRBJ1-5 | TRBV12-3/TRBV12-4 | - | - | CASSLGAGQPQHF | TGTGCCAGCAGTTTGGGGGCGGGTCAGCCCCAGCATTTT
TRBJ2-7 | TRBV6-2/TRBV6-3 | TRBD2 | - | CASSWTSGGEQYF | TGTGCCAGCAGCTGGACTAGCGGGGGCGAGCAGTACTTC
TRBJ1-5 | TRBV18 | - | - | CASSPSDQPQHF | TGTGCCAGCTCGCCAAGCGATCAGCCCCAGCATTTT
TRBJ2-7 | TRBV12-5 | - | - | CASGKDRNAYEQYF | TGTGCTAGTGGTAAAGACAGGAATGCCTACGAGCAGTACTTC
TRBJ2-3 | TRBV5-1 | TRBD1 | - | CASSLAGQGAADTQYF | TGCGCCAGCAGCTTGGCCGGACAGGGGGCGGCGGATACGCAGTATTTT
TRBJ2-5 | TRBV24-1 | - | - | CATSGRGNQETQYF | TGTGCCACCAGTGGAAGAGGGAATCAAGAGACCCAGTACTTC
TRBJ2-1 | TRBV3-1/TRBV3-2 | - | - | CASSQDSSEGEQFF | TGTGCCAGCAGCCAAGACTCATCGGAGGGTGAGCAGTTCTTC
TRBJ2-3 | TRBV7-2 | - | - | CASSLVRQATDTQYF | TGTGCCAGCAGCTTAGTTCGGCAGGCCACAGATACGCAGTATTTT
TRBJ2-7 | TRBV11-2 | - | - | CASSFPASSYEQYF | TGTGCCAGCAGCTTCCCCGCGAGCTCCTACGAGCAGTACTTC
TRBJ2-1 | TRBV2 | - | - | CASRPNYRVDEQFF | TGTGCCAGCAGACCAAACTACAGGGTCGATGAGCAGTTCTTC
TRBJ2-1 | TRBV30 | - | - | CAWIGVNEQFF | TGTGCCTGGATAGGGGTCAATGAGCAGTTCTTC
TRBJ1-1 | TRBV18 | TRBD1 | - | CASSERTGQTEAFF | TGTGCCAGCTCAGAGCGGACAGGGCAGACTGAAGCTTTCTTT
TRBJ1-2 | TRBV10-3 | - | - | CAISESRREDGYTF | TGTGCCATCAGTGAGTCGAGGAGGGAGGATGGCTACACCTTC